The clone carrying this T cell receptor beta chain was recorded many times. Its target is unknown. This sample was taken from a study of neurological immune-mediated disorders. General study points: Because no CDR3 amino acid sequences were shared across subjects by expanded clones, private repertoires were suggested in all groups. The study found the most TCR clonal expansion in HTLV-1-associated myelopathy and the least in multiple sclerosis, below healthy controls.

Synthesis of cDNA was accomplished via 5'RACE employing 10-nucleotide random UMIs. TCRdb re-called the 5' RACE reads with MiXCR, one entry per CDR3 protein. The sample yields some 41,000 distinct CDR3 sequences, roughly 2.5% seen once. Sequencing was performed on PBMCs. The sequence was collected from a man aged 25 to 45 with multiple sclerosis.

The CDR3 sequence: CASSLDRQATYEQYF. CDR3 coding DNA: TGTGCCAGCAGCTTGGATCGACAGGCCACCTACGAGCAGTACTTC. The genes are TRBV5-4 and TRBJ2-7; D might be TRBD1 (6 bases). Germline CDR1 SGHNT, CDR2 YYREEE (reference sequence). This CDR3 region has 15 residues. Deletions cut 0 bases from V and 2 bases from J, with 12 bases between.